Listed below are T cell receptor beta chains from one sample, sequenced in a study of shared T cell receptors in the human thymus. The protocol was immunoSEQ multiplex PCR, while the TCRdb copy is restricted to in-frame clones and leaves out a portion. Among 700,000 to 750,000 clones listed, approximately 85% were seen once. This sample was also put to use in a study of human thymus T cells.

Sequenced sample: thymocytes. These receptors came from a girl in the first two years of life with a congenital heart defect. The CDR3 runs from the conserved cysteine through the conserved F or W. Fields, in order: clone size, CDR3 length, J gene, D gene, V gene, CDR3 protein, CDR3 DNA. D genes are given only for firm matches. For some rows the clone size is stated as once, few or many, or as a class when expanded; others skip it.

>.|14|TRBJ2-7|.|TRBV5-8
CASSLDVGQSEQYF
TGTGCCAGCAGCTTGGATGTGGGGCAGAGCGAGCAGTACTTC
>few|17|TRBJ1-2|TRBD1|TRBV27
CASSGFRDRGPRYGYTF
TGTGCCAGCAGCGGCTTCCGGGACAGGGGGCCGCGCTATGGCTACACCTTC
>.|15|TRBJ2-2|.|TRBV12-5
CASGLGRPGSGELFF
TGTGCTAGTGGTTTGGGGCGCCCAGGGTCCGGGGAGCTGTTTTTT
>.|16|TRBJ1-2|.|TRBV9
CASSLNREQGGYGYTF
TGTGCCAGCAGCCTTAACCGGGAACAAGGAGGCTATGGCTACACCTTC
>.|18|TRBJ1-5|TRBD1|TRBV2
CASSFGPGTDYSNQPQHF
TGTGCCAGCAGTTTTGGCCCCGGGACAGATTATAGCAATCAGCCCCAGCATTTT
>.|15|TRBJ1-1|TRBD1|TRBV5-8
CASSSHRGQGTEAFF
TGTGCCAGCAGCTCTCACAGGGGGCAGGGCACTGAAGCTTTCTTT
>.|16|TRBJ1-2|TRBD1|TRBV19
CASSIPRTGEDYGYTF
TGTGCCAGTAGTATACCAAGGACAGGGGAGGACTATGGCTACACCTTC
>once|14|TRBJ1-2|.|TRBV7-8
CASSLGAANYGYTF
TGTGCCAGCAGCTTAGGGGCAGCTAACTATGGCTACACCTTC
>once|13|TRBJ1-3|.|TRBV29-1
CSVGGGSGNTIYF
TGCAGCGTTGGAGGTGGCTCTGGAAACACCATATATTTT
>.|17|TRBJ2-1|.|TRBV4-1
CASSQSRKGGAANEQFF
TGCGCCAGCAGCCAGTCACGAAAAGGGGGGGCCGCCAATGAGCAGTTCTTC
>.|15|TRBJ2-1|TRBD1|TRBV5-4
CASSPDRVSYNEQFF
TGTGCCAGCAGCCCCGACAGGGTTTCCTACAATGAGCAGTTCTTC
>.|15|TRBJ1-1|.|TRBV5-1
CASSSWTYGDTEAFF
TGCGCCAGCAGCTCCTGGACTTATGGGGACACTGAAGCTTTCTTT
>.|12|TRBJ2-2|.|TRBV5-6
CASNEDTGELFF
TGTGCCAGCAATGAGGACACCGGGGAGCTGTTTTTT
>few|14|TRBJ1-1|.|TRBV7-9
CASSGRVVSTEAFF
TGTGCCAGCAGCGGCAGGGTGGTCAGCACTGAAGCTTTCTTT
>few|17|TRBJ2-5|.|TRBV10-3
CAISESENQGRRETQYF
TGTGCCATCAGTGAGTCGGAAAATCAGGGGCGGAGAGAGACCCAGTACTTC
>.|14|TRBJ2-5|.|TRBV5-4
CASSLRSGQETQYF
TGTGCCAGCAGCTTGAGGAGCGGGCAAGAGACCCAGTACTTC
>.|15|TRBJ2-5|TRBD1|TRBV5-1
CASSSREDRGQTQYF
TGCGCCAGCAGCTCAAGAGAAGACAGGGGGCAGACCCAGTACTTC
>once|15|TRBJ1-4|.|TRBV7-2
CASSPEQGANEKLFF
TGTGCCAGCAGTCCCGAACAGGGAGCGAATGAAAAACTGTTTTTT
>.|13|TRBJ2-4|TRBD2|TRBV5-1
CASSPKGLAAPYF
TGCGCCAGCAGCCCGAAGGGACTAGCGGCGCCGTACTTC
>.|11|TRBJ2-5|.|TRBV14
CASSQVATQYF
TGTGCCAGCAGCCAAGTAGCTACCCAGTACTTC
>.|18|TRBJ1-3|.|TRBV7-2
CASSLVPQDSYSGNTIYF
TGTGCCAGCAGCTTAGTCCCCCAGGACAGCTACTCTGGAAACACCATATATTTT
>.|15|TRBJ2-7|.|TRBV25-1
CATSRRRTISYEQYF
TGTGCCACCTCCAGGAGGCGGACGATTTCTTACGAGCAGTACTTC
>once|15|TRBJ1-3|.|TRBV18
CASSPGGRSGNTIYF
TGTGCCAGCTCCCCAGGAGGGCGCTCTGGAAACACCATATATTTT
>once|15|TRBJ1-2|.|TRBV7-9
CASSLGVQGEDGYTF
TGTGCCAGCAGCTTAGGGGTACAGGGAGAAGATGGCTACACCTTC
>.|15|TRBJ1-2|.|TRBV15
CATSRLIGTEYGYTF
TGTGCCACCAGCAGATTAATCGGGACTGAATATGGCTACACCTTC
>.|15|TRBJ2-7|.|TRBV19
CASSIRGPSSYEQYF
TGTGCCAGTAGTATCAGGGGCCCTAGCTCCTACGAGCAGTACTTC
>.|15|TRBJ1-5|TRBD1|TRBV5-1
CASSAGTGGGQPQHF
TGCGCCAGCAGCGCCGGGACAGGGGGTGGACAGCCCCAGCATTTT
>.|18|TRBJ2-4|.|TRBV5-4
CASSWGGGRRCSKNIQYF
TGTGCCAGCAGCTGGGGCGGAGGGCGGAGGTGTTCCAAAAACATTCAGTACTTC
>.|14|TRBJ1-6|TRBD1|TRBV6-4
CASSEDREDSPLHF
TGTGCCAGCAGTGAAGACAGGGAGGACTCACCCCTCCACTTT
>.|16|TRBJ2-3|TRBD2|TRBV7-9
CASSLDLAGGTDTQYF
TGTGCCAGCAGCTTAGATCTAGCGGGGGGCACAGATACGCAGTATTTT
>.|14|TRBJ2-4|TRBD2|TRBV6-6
CASGGGKAKNIQYF
TGTGCCAGCGGGGGGGGAAAGGCCAAAAACATTCAGTACTTC
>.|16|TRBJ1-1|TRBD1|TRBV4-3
CASSHNNGQGRTEAFF
TGCGCCAGCAGCCATAATAATGGACAGGGAAGGACTGAAGCTTTCTTT
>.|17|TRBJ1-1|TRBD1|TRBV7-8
CASSPTGTVNMNTEAFF
TGTGCCAGCAGTCCCACCGGGACAGTGAACATGAACACTGAAGCTTTCTTT
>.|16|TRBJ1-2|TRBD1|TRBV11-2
CASSYPLGTGDYGYTF
TGTGCCAGCAGCTACCCCCTCGGGACAGGCGACTATGGCTACACCTTC
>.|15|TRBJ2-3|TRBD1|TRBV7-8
CASSRDRGYTDTQYF
TGTGCCAGCAGCCGGGACAGGGGATACACAGATACGCAGTATTTT
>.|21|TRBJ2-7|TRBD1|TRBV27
CASSLYLPTFQGQFRPYEQYF
TGTGCCAGCAGTTTATATTTACCGACCTTCCAGGGACAGTTTAGACCCTACGAGCAGTACTTC
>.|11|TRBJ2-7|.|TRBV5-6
CASSFAGLQYF
TGTGCCAGCAGCTTTGCAGGACTCCAGTACTTC